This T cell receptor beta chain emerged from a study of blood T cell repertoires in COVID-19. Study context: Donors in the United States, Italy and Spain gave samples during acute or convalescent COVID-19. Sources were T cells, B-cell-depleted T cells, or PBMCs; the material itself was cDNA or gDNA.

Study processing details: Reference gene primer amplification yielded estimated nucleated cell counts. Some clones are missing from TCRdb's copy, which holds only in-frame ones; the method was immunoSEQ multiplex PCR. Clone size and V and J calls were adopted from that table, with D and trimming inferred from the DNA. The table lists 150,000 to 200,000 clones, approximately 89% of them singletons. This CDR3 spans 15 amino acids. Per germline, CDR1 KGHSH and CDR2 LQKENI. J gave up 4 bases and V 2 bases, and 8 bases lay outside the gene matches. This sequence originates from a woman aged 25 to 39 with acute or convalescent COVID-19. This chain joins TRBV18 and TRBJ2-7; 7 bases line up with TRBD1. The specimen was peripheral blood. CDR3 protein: CASSPLDRVNYEQYF. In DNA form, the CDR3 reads TGTGCCAGCTCACCATTAGACAGGGTCAATTACGAGCAGTACTTC. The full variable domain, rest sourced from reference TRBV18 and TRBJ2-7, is NAGVMQNPRHLVRRRGQEARLRCSPMKGHSHVYWYRQLPEEGLKFMVYLQKENIIDESGMPKERFSAEFPKEGPSILRIQQVVRGDSAAYFCASSPLDRVNYEQYFGPGTRLTVT.